These T cell receptor beta chains were read from a single sample in a study of cytomegalovirus exposure and HLA in healthy donors. Generated by immunoSEQ multiplex PCR, the TCRdb table keeps only in-frame clones and is missing some. The data show hundreds of thousands of clones, about 83% seen once. Material for sequencing was PBMCs. All receptors derive from a girl aged 5-17 years in good health and CMV-seronegative. Both conserved end residues are part of each CDR3.

TRBV9	TRBJ1-1	CASSDGGQMNTEAFF
TRBV19	TRBJ2-5	CASRSDRVETQYF
TRBV7-9	TRBJ2-7	CSSSLGGIYEQYF
TRBV5-1	TRBJ2-1	CASSFEVAGKQFF
TRBV2	TRBJ2-5	CASTGHQETQYF
TRBV7-9	TRBJ1-5	CASSHTGDNQPQHF
TRBV5-6	TRBJ1-4	CASSSLTGLNEKLFF
TRBV21-1	TRBJ2-4	CASSKALRLADKNIQYF
TRBV19	TRBJ1-2	CASSASGGANGYTF
TRBV5-4	TRBJ2-7	CASSLMIGGHGDYEQYF
TRBV6-6	TRBJ2-7	CASSQQGVYEQYF
TRBV19	TRBJ2-7	CASSRVTGSNYEQYF
TRBV5-8	TRBJ2-2	CASSLFSSGRGTGELFF
TRBV7-8	NA	CASSQRGLAGGIYEQYF
TRBV7-2	TRBJ1-1	CASSLSIGFGKEAFF
TRBV28	TRBJ2-7	CASRTQVPGEQYF
TRBV5-6	TRBJ1-2	CASSLGRRDRDLYGYTF
TRBV4-2	TRBJ2-2	CASSQDTRGVNGELFF
TRBV18	TRBJ1-1	CASSPLAAKMNTEAFF
TRBV7-2	TRBJ1-6	CASSLLGQNSPLHF
TRBV27	TRBJ2-2	CASSLAARNTGELFF
TRBV19	TRBJ1-2	CASSRDSNYGYTF